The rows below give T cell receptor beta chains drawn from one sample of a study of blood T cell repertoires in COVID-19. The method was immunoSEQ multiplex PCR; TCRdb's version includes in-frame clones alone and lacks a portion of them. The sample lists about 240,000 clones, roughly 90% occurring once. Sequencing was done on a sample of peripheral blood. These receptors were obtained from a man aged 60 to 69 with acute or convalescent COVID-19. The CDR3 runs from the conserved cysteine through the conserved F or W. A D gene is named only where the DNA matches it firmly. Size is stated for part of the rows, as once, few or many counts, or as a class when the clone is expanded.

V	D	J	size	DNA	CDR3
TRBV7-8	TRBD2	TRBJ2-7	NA	TGTGCCAGCAGCTTAGAAGCGGGAGGTGTGAACGAGCAGTACTTC	CASSLEAGGVNEQYF
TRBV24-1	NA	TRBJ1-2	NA	TGTGCCACCAGTGATTCGGTTACGAACTATGGCTACACCTTC	CATSDSVTNYGYTF
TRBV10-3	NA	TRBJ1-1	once	TGTGCCATCAGTGGCGCAAACACTGAAGCTTTCTTT	CAISGANTEAFF
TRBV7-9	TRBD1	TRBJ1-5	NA	TGTGCCAGCAGCTTAGCGGACAGGGGGCTCCATCAGCCCCAGCATTTT	CASSLADRGLHQPQHF
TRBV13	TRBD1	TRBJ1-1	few	TGTGCCAGCAGACCCCGACAGGGAATGGGGTCGACTGAAGCTTTCTTT	CASRPRQGMGSTEAFF
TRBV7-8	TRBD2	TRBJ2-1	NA	TGTGCCAGCAGCTTGGGACTAGCGAAAGATGAGTTCTTC	CASSLGLAKDEFF
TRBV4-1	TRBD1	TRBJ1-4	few	TGCGCCAGCAGCTTTGGGACAGCTAATGAAAAACTGTTTTTT	CASSFGTANEKLFF
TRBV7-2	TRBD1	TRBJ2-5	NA	TGTGCCAGCAGCTTTTCCGACAGGGGCCAGTACTTC	CASSFSDRGQYF
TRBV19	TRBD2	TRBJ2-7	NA	TGTGCCAGTAGTCCTGGACTAGCGGATCTAGGTGAGCAGTACTTC	CASSPGLADLGEQYF
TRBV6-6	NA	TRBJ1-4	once	TGTGCCAGCAGTTACTCTTACATGCAGAAACTGTTTTTT	CASSYSYMQKLFF
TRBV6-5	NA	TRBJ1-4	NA	TGTGCCAGCAGTTACTACGGAGGAACCCCGGAAAAACTGTTTTTT	CASSYYGGTPEKLFF
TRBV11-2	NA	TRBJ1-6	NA	TGTGCCAGCAGCTTAGAAGTACTGTCACCCCTCCACTTT	CASSLEVLSPLHF
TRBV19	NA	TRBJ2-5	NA	TGTGCCAGTAGTACCGGGGGAGAGACCCAGTACTTC	CASSTGGETQYF
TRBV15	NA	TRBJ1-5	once	TGTGCCACCAGCCCTACCATCCCGGGAAACAATCAGCCCCAGCATTTT	CATSPTIPGNNQPQHF
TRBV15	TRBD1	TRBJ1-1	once	TGTGCCACCAGCAGAGACCCGGGACAGGGGGTTATCATGAACACTGAAGCTTTCTTT	CATSRDPGQGVIMNTEAFF
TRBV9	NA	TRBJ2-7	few	TGTGCCAGCAGCGTGGAGGACAGCTACGAGCAGTACTTC	CASSVEDSYEQYF
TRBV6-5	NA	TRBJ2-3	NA	TGTGCCAGCAGGGGACACCTGACTACAGATACGCAGTATTTT	CASRGHLTTDTQYF
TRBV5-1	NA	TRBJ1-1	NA	TGCGCCAGCAGCTTGGCCGGTGGGAACACTGAAGCTTTCTTT	CASSLAGGNTEAFF
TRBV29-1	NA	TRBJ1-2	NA	TGCAGCGTTGAAGTGAAGACAGATGGCTACACCTTC	CSVEVKTDGYTF
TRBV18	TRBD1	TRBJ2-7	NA	TGTGCCAGCTCACCGCAACAGGGGGCCTACGAGCAGTACTTC	CASSPQQGAYEQYF
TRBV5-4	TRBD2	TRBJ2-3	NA	TGTGCCAGCAGCTTCCGTATTGTTCGGGAGGTGGATACGCAGTATTTT	CASSFRIVREVDTQYF
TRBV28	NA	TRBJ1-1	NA	TGTGCCAGCACCAACAACTTAGTGGGGGCGGGAGCTTTCTTT	CASTNNLVGAGAFF
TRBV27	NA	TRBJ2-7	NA	TGTGCCAGCAGTACCTGGACAGAACCCTACGAGCAGTACTTC	CASSTWTEPYEQYF
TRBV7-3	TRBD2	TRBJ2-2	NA	TGTGCCAGCAGCTTAACGCAGGGCGGGAGAACAGACACCGGGGAGCTGTTTTTT	CASSLTQGGRTDTGELFF
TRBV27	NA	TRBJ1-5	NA	TGTGCCAGCAGTTTGCTAGGACATCGCAATCAGCCCCAGCATTTT	CASSLLGHRNQPQHF
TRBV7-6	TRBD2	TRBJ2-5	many	TGTGCCAGCAGCTTAGAGACTAGCGGTAGTATGACCCAGTACTTC	CASSLETSGSMTQYF
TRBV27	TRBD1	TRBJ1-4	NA	TGTGCCAGCAGTTTCGACAGGGGTGGTGAAAAACTGTTTTTT	CASSFDRGGEKLFF
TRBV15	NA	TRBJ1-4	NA	TGTGCCACCAGCATTGGGGCGTCGACTAATGAAAAACTGTTTTTT	CATSIGASTNEKLFF
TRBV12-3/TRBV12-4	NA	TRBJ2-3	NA	TGTGCCAGCAGTCAACAGGGTGTAAATACGCAGTATTTT	CASSQQGVNTQYF
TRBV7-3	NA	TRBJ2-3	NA	TGTGCCAGCAGCTTAACAGCCACAGATACGCAGTATTTT	CASSLTATDTQYF
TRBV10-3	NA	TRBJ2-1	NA	TGTGCCATCAAGGGGTTCGGACCCGAGGTCGGGAATGAGCAGTTCTTC	CAIKGFGPEVGNEQFF
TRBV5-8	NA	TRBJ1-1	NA	TGTGCCAGCAGCCTGGGGGGCAGAAGCCGTTTGAACACTGAAGCTTTCTTT	CASSLGGRSRLNTEAFF
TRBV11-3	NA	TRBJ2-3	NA	TGTGCCAGCAGCTTAGGGCAGGGCGCAGATACGCAGTATTTT	CASSLGQGADTQYF
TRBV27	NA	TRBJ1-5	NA	TGTGCCAGCAGTCTATCCAGGACAGCCGGCCAGCATTTT	CASSLSRTAGQHF
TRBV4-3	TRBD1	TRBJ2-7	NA	TGCGCCAGCAGCCAAGGTCTCGTTCAGACAGGGTCGGGGGAGCAGTACTTC	CASSQGLVQTGSGEQYF
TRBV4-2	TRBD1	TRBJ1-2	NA	TGTGCCAGCAGCCAAGTGGACAGGGAAATCGTCGGCTACACCTTC	CASSQVDREIVGYTF
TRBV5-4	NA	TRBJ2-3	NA	TGTGCCAGCAGCCACACTAGCCGGAGATCGGCAGATACGCAGTATTTT	CASSHTSRRSADTQYF
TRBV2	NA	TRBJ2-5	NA	TGTGCCAGCACGGCAGGGAACGGGGAGACCCAGTACTTC	CASTAGNGETQYF
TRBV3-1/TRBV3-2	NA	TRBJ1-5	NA	TGTGCCAGCAGCCAAGAACAGGGCAATCAGCCCCAGCATTTT	CASSQEQGNQPQHF
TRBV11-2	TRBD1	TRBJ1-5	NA	TGTGCCAGCAGCTTAGAGTACGGGACAGCGGGCAATCAGCCCCAGCATTTT	CASSLEYGTAGNQPQHF
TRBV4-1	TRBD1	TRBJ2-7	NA	TGCGCCAGCAGCCAAAACAGGGGTCTGAGTGGATACGAGCAGTACTTC	CASSQNRGLSGYEQYF
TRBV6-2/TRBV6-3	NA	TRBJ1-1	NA	TGTGCCAGCAGTTTCGGGGGTGGGCCTGAAGCTTTCTTT	CASSFGGGPEAFF
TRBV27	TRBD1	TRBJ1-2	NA	TGTGCCAGCAGAACCGGACAGGGAACGTACTATGGCTACACCTTC	CASRTGQGTYYGYTF
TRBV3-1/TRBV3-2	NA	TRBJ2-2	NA	TGTGCCAGCAGCCAAGATAGAGACACCGGGGAGCTGTTTTTT	CASSQDRDTGELFF
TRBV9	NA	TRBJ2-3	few	TGTGCCAGCAGCGTAACAGGCCCCCCAGATACGCAGTATTTT	CASSVTGPPDTQYF
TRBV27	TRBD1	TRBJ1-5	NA	TGTGCCAGCAGTTTTGACAGGGGAGGCAATCAGCCCCAGCATTTT	CASSFDRGGNQPQHF
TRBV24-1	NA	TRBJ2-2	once	TGTGCCACCAGTGATACGGGAAACACCGGGGAGCTGTTTTTT	CATSDTGNTGELFF
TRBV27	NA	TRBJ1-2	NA	TGTGCCAGCAGCCGCCTCCGGGACGGGGGCTATGGCTACACCTTC	CASSRLRDGGYGYTF
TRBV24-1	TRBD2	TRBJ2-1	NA	TGTGCCACCAGTGATTGGCGACTAGCGGGGTCCAATGAGCAGTTCTTC	CATSDWRLAGSNEQFF
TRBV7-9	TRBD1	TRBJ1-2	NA	TGTGCCAGCAGCTTATCCCTGGGGGACAGCTATGGCTACACCTTC	CASSLSLGDSYGYTF
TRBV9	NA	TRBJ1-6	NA	TGTGCCAGCAGCGAGGGGGAGAATTCACCCCTCCACTTT	CASSEGENSPLHF
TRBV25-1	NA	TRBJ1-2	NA	TGTGCCAGCAGTGAGTGGTCCCTGACAGGACCTCGCGGCTATGGCTACACCTTC	CASSEWSLTGPRGYGYTF
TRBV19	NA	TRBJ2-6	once	TGTGCCAGTAGTCAGGACTCTGGGGCCAACGTCCTGACTTTC	CASSQDSGANVLTF
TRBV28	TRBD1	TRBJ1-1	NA	TGTGCCAGCAGTTCCGGGACAGGGGGGACCCTGAACACTGAAGCTTTCTTT	CASSSGTGGTLNTEAFF